These 10 T cell receptor beta chains were sequenced from one sample in a study of T cell repertoires in cytomegalovirus infection. TCRdb re-called the reads through MiXCR, storing one row per CDR3 protein. The top ten clones hold around 43% of a sample with about 250,000 distinct CDR3 sequences, 15% to 20% of them seen once. Sequencing was carried out using CD8+ T cells from PBMCs. These TCRs come from a human donor in good health (CMV status not recorded). Some clones in this sample may be carry-over from other donors' samples.

The chain employs TRBV15 and TRBJ2-5; D uncertain. Germline V gene sequence: CDR1 LNHNV, CDR2 YYDKDF (reference sequence). Trimming stripped 1 base from V and 3 bases from J, with 12 bases between. CDR3 size: 15 residues. CDR3 in amino acids: CATSRGFGTEETQYF. The CDR3 region has the DNA TGTGCCACCAGCAGAGGGTTCGGAACAGAAGAGACCCAGTACTTC.

This sequence joins TRBV5-3 and TRBJ1-6; D remains unclear. TRBV5-3 is filed as an ORF, its function uncertain. Between the trimmed V and J ends, which lost 8 bases and 6 bases, there was a span of 18 bases. This CDR3 spans 15 amino acids. The CDR3 region is CASSASRVFNSPLHF. For the CDR3, the DNA is TGTGCCAGCAGCGCCTCGAGGGTGTTTAATTCACCCCTCCACTTT.

Concerning this clonotype itself: One junction end does not reproduce the germline sequence, and a read error may be involved. V gene TRBV19 combines with J gene TRBJ1-4, with unresolved D. The CDR3 contains 15 residues. Germline CDR1 LNHDA, CDR2 SQIVND (reference sequence). CDR3 amino acids: CVSTPSSATNEKLFF. The DNA of the CDR3 is TGTGTCAGTACCCCTTCGTCTGCAACTAATGAAAAACTGTTTTTT. Drawing the rest from reference TRBV19 and TRBJ1-4, the complete variable domain is DGGITQSPKYLFRKEGQNVTLSCEQNLNHDAMYWYRQDPGQGLRLIYYSQIVNDFQKGDIAEGYSVSREKKESFPLTVTSAQKNPTAFYLCVSTPSSATNEKLFFGSGTQLSVL.

This clonotype was picked up a small number of times. J is TRBJ2-7 and V is TRBV27; D unclear. Trimming left V 0 bases short and J 2 bases short, with 8 bases between. The CDR3 loop spans 14 amino acids. The germline V gene has CDR1 MNHEY and CDR2 SMNVEV (reference sequence). The CDR3 loop is CASSLSTLTYEQYF. The CDR3 DNA is TGTGCCAGCAGTTTATCCACCTTGACCTACGAGCAGTACTTC.

This clonotype was detected only a few times. As DNA, the CDR3 is TGTGCCAGCAGCCTCCGGGACAGCAATGAGCAGTTCTTC. This gives the protein CASSLRDSNEQFF. V usage is TRBV7-6 and J usage is TRBJ2-1, with TRBD1 matching over 7 bases. CDR3 size: 13 residues. The junction had 4 bases not matched to a gene; V was cut back by 5 bases and J by 6 bases. Germline V gene data show CDR1 as SGHVS and CDR2 as FNYEAQ.

In this sample, this clonotype turned up many times. CDR3 residues: CASSMSGVGTGELFF. The CDR3 DNA follows: TGTGCCAGCAGTATGAGCGGGGTAGGCACCGGGGAGCTGTTTTTT. The chain recombines TRBV7-8 with TRBJ2-2; 7 positions agree with TRBD2. This CDR3 spans 15 amino acids. Germline loops: CDR1 SGHVS, CDR2 FQNEAQ. V lost 6 bases to trimming and J lost 4 bases; unmatched junction nucleotides: 8.

This clonotype was observed at least ten times. J is TRBJ2-1 and V is TRBV6-1, with D uncertain. The CDR3 runs to 15 residues. Trimming removed 6 bases at V and 8 bases at J, with 20 bases between. CDR1 and CDR2 (germline): MNHNS, SASEGT. DNA of the CDR3: TGTGCCAGCAGGGCCCGTGTTCCGTCGTGGGATGAGCAGTTCTTC. It translates to CASRARVPSWDEQFF.

This clonotype was counted only a few times. This chain joins TRBV6-8 and TRBJ1-2, with D possibly matching TRBD1 (5 bases). CDR1 MNHGY and CDR2 SAAAGT come from the germline V gene. The CDR3 loop spans 12 amino acids. V was clipped by 5 bases and J by 3 bases, with 7 bases between them. The CDR3 nucleotides are TGTGCCAGCAGTCCAGGGTACTATGGCTACACCTTC. Protein product: CASSPGYYGYTF.

A word on this clonotype: A much larger clone lies a single base off, so this may be a read error. This chain uses TRBV5-6 with TRBJ1-2; TRBD1 matches 7 bases. The V gene's germline CDR1 is SGHDT and CDR2 YYEEEE. After removal of 2 bases from V and 4 bases from J, the junction contained 8 bases not matched to a gene. This CDR3 region has 15 residues. Written as DNA, the CDR3 is TGTGCCAGCAGCTTTGACAGGGTTTGGAGCTATGGCTACACCTTC. As protein: CASSFDRVWSYGYTF.

This clonotype was detected a few times. The V and J genes are TRBV15 and TRBJ2-7; D not certain. The V end was cut by 3 bases, the J end by 5 bases, with 14 bases between. CDR3 length: 14 amino acids. Germline assignment: CDR1 LNHNV and CDR2 YYDKDF (reference sequence). The DNA for the CDR3 is TGTGCCACCAGCAGCCCCCCGGCTGGGGACGAGCAGTACTTC. Its translation is CATSSPPAGDEQYF.